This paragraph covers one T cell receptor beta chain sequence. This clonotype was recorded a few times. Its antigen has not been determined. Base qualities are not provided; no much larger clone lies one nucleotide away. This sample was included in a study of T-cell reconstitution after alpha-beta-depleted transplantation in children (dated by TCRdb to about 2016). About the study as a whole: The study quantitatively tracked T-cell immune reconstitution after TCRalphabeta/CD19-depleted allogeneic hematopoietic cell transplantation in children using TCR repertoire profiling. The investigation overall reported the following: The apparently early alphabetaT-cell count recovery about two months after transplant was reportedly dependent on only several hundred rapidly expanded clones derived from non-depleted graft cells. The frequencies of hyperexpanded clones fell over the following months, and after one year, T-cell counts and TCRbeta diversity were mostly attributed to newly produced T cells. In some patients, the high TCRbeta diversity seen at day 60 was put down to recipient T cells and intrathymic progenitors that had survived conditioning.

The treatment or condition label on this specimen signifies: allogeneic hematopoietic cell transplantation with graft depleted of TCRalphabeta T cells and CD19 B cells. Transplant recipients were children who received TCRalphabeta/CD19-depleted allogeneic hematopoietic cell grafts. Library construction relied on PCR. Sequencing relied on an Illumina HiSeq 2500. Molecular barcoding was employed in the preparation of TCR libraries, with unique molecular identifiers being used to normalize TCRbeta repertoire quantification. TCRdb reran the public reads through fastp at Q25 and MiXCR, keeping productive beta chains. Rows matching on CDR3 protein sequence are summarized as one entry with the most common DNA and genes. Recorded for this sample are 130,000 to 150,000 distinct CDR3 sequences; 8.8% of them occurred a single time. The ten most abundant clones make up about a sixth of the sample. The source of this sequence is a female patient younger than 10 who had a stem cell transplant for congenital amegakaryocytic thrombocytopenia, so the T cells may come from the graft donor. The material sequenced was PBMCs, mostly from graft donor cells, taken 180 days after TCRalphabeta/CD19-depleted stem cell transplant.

CDR3 sequence: CTSSQDGGDREIASYNEQFF. Read as DNA, the sequence is TGCACCAGCAGCCAAGATGGCGGGGACAGGGAAATAGCGTCCTACAATGAGCAGTTCTTC. The sequence is built from TRBV1 and TRBJ2-1; TRBD1 was called by the table and not checked on the DNA. TRBV1 is an annotated pseudogene. The CDR3 numbers 20 residues from cysteine through phenylalanine. The kept DNA is CDR3 alone, 60 bases in frame from the first base.